Sequencing of this TCR beta chain was carried out in a study of cytomegalovirus exposure and HLA in healthy donors. The CDR3 covers 15 residues. CDR1 and CDR2 from the germline V gene are MRHNA and SNTAGT. The ends lost 6 bases at V and 7 bases at J; junction bases unmatched: 9. The PCR contained 60 Vbeta and 13 Jbeta primers. Clones were sequenced by immunoSEQ multiplex PCR, and TCRdb holds only the in-frame ones, with some missing. Of roughly 100,000 clones detected, roughly 80% appear once; the ten largest clones hold 8.5% to 10%. The receptor comes from a male donor in good health and CMV-seropositive. Sequencing was performed on PBMCs. The chain combines TRBV6-4 with TRBJ1-6; 7 bases are a match to TRBD1. The CDR3 spells CASRRQGSDNSPLHF. CDR3 bases: TGTGCCAGCAGGAGACAGGGATCGGACAATTCACCCCTCCACTTT.